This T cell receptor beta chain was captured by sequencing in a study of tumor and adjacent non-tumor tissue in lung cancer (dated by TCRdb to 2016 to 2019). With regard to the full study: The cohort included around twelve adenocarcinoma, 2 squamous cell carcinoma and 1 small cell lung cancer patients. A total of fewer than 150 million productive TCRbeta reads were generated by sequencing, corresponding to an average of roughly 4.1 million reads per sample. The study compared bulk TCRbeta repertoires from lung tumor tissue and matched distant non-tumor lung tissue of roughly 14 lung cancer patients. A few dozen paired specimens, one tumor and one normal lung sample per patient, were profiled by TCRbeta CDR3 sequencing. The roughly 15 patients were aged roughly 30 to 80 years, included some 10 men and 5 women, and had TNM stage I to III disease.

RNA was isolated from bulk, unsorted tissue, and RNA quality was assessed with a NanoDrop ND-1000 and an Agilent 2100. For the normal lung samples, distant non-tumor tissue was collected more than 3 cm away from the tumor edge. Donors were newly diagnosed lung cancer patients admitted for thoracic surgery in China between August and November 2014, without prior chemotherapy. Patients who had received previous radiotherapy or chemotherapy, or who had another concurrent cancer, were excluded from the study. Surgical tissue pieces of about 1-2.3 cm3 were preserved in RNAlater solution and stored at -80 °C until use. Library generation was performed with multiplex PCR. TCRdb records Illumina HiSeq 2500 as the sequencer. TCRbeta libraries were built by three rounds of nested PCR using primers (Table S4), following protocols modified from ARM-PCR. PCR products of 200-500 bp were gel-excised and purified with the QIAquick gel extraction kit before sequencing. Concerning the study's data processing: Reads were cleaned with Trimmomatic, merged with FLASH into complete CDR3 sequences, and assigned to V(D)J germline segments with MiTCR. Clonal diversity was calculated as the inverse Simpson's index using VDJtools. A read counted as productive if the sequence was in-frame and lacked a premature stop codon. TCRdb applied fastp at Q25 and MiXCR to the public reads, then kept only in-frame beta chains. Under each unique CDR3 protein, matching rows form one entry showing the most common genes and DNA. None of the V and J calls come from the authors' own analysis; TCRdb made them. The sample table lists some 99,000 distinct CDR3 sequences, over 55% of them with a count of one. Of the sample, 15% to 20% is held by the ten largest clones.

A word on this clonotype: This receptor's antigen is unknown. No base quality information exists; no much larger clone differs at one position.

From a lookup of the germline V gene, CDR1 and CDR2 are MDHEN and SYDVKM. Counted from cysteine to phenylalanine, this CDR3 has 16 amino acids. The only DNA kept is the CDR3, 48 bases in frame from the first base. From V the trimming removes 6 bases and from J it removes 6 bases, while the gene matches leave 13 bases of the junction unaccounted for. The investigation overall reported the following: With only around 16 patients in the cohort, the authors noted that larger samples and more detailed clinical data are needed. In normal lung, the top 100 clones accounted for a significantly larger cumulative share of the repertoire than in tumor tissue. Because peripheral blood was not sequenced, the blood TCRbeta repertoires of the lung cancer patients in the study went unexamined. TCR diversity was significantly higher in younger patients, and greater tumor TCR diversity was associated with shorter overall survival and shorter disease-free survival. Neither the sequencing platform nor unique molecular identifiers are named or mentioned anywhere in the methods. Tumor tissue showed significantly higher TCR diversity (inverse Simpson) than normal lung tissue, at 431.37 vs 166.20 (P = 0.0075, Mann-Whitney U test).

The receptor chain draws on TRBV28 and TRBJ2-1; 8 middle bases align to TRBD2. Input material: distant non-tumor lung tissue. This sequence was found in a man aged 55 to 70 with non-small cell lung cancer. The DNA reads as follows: TGTGCCAGCAGAAGGAGGGGAGCGGGAGTTAGCAATGAGCAGTTCTTC. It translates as CASRRRGAGVSNEQFF.